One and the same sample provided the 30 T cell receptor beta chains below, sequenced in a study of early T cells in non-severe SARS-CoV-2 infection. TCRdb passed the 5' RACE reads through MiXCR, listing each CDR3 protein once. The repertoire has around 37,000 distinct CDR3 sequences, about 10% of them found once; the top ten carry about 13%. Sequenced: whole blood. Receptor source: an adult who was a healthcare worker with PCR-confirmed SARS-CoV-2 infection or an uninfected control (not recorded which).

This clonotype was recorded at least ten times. CDR3 amino acids: CASSLGPGPTDTQYF. The DNA of the CDR3 is TGTGCCAGCAGCTTAGGTCCGGGGCCCACAGATACGCAGTATTTT. The rearrangement joins TRBV7-8 to TRBJ2-3; D tentatively fits TRBD1 or TRBD2 (5 bases each). This CDR3 contains 15 residues. The germline V gene encodes CDR1 SGHVS and CDR2 FQNEAQ. V lost 1 base and J lost 2, with 10 bases in between. Combining the CDR3 with reference TRBV7-8 and TRBJ2-3 gives the whole variable domain GAGVSQSPRYKVAKRGQDVALRCDPISGHVSLFWYQQALGQGPEFLTYFQNEAQLDKSGLPSDRFFAERPEGSVSTLKIQRTQQEDSAVYLCASSLGPGPTDTQYFGPGTRLTVL.

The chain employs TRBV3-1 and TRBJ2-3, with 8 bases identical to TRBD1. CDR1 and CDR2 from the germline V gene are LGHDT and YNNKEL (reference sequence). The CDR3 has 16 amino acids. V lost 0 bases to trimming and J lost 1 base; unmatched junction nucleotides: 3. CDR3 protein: CASSQDLDRGTDTQYF. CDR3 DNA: TGTGCCAGCAGCCAAGATCTGGACAGGGGCACAGATACGCAGTATTTT.

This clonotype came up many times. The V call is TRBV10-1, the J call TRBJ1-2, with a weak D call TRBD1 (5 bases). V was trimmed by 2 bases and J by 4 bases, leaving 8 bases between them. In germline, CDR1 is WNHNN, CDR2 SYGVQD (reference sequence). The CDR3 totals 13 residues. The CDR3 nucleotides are TGCGCCAGCAGTGAGCAGGGCCGCTATGGCTACACCTTC. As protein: CASSEQGRYGYTF.

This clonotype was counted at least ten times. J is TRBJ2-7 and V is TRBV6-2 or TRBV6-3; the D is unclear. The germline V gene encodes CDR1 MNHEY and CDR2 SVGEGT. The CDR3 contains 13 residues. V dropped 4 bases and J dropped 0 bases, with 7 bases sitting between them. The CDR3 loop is CASSSQSSYEQYF. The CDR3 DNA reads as TGTGCCAGCAGTTCCCAGAGCTCCTACGAGCAGTACTTC.

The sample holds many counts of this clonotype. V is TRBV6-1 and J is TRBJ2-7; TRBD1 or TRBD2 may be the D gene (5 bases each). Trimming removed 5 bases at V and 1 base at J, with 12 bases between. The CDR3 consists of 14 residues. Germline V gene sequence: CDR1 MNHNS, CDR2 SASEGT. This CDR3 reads CASSPRGHSYEQYF. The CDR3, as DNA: TGTGCCAGCAGTCCCCGGGGCCATTCCTACGAGCAGTACTTC.

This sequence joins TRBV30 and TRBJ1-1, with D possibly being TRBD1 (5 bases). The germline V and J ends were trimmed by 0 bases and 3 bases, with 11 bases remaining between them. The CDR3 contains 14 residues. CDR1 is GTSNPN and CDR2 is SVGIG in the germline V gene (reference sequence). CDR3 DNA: TGTGCCTGGAGTGTCGGAGGGGCCGACACTGAAGCTTTCTTT. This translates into CAWSVGGADTEAFF.

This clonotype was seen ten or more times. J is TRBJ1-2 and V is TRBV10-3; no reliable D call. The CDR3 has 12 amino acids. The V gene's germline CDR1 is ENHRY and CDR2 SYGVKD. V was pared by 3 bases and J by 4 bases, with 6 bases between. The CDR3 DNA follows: TGTGCCATCAGTGAAGTTGGCTATGGCTACACCTTC. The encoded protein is CAISEVGYGYTF.

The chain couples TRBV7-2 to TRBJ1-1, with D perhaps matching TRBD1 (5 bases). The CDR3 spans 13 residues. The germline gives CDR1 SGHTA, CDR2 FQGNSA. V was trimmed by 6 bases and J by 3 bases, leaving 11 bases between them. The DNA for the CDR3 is TGTGCCAGCAGTCGGGACGGCGACACTGAAGCTTTCTTT. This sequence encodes CASSRDGDTEAFF.

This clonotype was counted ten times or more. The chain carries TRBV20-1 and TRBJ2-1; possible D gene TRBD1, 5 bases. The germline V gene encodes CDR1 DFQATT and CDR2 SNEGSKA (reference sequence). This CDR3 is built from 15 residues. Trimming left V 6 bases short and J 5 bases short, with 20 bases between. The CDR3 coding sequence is TGCAGTGCCAAAAGGGGTCTGGGCCCTAACAATGAGCAGTTCTTC. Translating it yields CSAKRGLGPNNEQFF.

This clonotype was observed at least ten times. Here the CDR3 DNA reads TGTGCCAGCAGTGCCAGGGGCAGAAGTGATGGCTACACCTTC. Translated: CASSARGRSDGYTF. V and J are TRBV25-1 and TRBJ1-2, with a possible D match to TRBD1 (6 bases). With 4 bases removed from V and 6 bases from J, the gap between germline ends came to 15 bases. The CDR3 contains 14 residues. Germline V gives CDR1 MGHDK, CDR2 SYGVNS.

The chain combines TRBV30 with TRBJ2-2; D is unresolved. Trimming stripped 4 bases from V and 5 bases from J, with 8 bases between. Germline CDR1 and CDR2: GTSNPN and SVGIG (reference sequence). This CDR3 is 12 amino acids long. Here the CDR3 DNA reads TGTGCCTGGAAGCCCGGGACCGGGGAGCTGTTTTTT. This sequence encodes CAWKPGTGELFF.

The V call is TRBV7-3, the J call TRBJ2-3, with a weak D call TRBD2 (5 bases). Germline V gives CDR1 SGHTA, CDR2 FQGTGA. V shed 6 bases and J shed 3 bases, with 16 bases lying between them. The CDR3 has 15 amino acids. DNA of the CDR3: TGTGCCAGCAGTCTTCGGGGTCCTGGGACAGATACGCAGTATTTT. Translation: CASSLRGPGTDTQYF.

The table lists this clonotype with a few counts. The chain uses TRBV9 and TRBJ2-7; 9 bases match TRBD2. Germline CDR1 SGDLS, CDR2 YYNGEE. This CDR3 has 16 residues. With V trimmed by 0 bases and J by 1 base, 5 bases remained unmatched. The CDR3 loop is CASSVGERGASYEQYF. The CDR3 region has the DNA TGTGCCAGCAGCGTAGGAGAGCGGGGGGCATCCTACGAGCAGTACTTC.

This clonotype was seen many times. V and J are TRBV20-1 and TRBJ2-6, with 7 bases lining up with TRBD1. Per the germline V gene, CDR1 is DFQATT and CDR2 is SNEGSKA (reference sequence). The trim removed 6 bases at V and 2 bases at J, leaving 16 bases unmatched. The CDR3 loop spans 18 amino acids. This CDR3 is CSAYQGQAPWAGANVLTF. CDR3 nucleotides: TGCAGTGCCTACCAAGGACAGGCGCCCTGGGCTGGGGCCAACGTCCTGACTTTC.

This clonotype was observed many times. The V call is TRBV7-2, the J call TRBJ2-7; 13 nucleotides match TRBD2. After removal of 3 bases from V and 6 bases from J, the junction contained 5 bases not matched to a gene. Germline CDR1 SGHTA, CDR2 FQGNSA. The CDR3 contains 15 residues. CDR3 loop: CASSLGLAGNSEQYF. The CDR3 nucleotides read TGTGCCAGCAGCTTGGGACTAGCGGGGAATAGCGAGCAGTACTTC.

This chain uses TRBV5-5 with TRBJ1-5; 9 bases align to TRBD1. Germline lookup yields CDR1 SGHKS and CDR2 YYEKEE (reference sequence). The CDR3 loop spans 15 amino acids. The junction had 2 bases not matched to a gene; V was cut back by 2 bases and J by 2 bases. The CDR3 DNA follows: TGTGCCAGCAGCTTTCGGGACAGGGGCAATCAGCCCCAGCATTTT. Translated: CASSFRDRGNQPQHF.

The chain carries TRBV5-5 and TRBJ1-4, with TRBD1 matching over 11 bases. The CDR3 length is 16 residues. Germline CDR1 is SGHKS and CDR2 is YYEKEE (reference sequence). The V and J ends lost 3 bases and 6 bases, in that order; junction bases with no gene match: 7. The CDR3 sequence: CASSSAPGQGDEKLFF. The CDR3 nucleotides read TGTGCCAGCAGCTCCGCTCCGGGACAGGGGGATGAAAAACTGTTTTTT.

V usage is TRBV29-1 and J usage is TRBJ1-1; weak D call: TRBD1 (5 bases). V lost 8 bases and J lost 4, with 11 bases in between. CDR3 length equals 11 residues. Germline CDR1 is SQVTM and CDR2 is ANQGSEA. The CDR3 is CSTWGATEAFF. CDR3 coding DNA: TGCAGCACCTGGGGCGCCACTGAAGCTTTCTTT.

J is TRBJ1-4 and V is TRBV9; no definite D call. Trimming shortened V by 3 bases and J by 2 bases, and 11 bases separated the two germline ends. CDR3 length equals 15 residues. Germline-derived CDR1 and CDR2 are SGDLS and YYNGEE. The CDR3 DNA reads TGTGCCAGCAGCGCTCGAGGAGTTACTAATGAAAAACTGTTTTTT. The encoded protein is CASSARGVTNEKLFF.

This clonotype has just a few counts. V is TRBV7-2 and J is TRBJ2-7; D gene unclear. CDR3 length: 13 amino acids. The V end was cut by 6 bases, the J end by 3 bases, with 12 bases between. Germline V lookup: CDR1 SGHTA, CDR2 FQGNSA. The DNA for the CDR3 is TGTGCCAGCAGTCCCCGACAACTCTACGAGCAGTACTTC. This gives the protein CASSPRQLYEQYF.

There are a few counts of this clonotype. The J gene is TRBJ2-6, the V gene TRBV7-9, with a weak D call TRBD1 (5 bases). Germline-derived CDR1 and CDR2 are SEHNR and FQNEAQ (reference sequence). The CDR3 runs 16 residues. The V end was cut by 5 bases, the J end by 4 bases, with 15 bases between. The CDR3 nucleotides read TGTGCCAGCAGCCAAAACAGGCTTCCAGGGGCCAACGTCCTGACTTTC. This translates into CASSQNRLPGANVLTF.

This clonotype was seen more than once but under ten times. CDR3 DNA: TGTGCCAGCACCGCATATGGCTACACCTTC. Its translation: CASTAYGYTF. This chain uses TRBV2 with TRBJ1-2; D is undetermined. Per the germline V gene, CDR1 is SNHLY and CDR2 is FYNNEI. The V end lost 7 bases, the J end lost 5 bases, and 5 bases lay between the germline ends. The CDR3 contains 10 residues. The full variable domain, rest sourced from reference TRBV2 and TRBJ1-2, is EPEVTQTPSHQVTQMGQEVILRCVPISNHLYFYWYRQILGQKVEFLVSFYNNEISEKSEIFDDQFSVERPDGSNFTLKIRSTKLEDSAMYFCASTAYGYTFGSGTRLTVV.

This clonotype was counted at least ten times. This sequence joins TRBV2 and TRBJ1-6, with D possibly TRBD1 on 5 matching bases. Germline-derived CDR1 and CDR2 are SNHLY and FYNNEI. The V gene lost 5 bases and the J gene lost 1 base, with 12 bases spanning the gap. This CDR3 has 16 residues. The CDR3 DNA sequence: TGTGCCAGCAGTACAAGACAGTCGTCCTATAATTCACCCCTCCACTTT. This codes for CASSTRQSSYNSPLHF. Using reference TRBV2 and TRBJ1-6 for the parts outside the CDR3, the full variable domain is EPEVTQTPSHQVTQMGQEVILRCVPISNHLYFYWYRQILGQKVEFLVSFYNNEISEKSEIFDDQFSVERPDGSNFTLKIRSTKLEDSAMYFCASSTRQSSYNSPLHFGNGTRLTVT.

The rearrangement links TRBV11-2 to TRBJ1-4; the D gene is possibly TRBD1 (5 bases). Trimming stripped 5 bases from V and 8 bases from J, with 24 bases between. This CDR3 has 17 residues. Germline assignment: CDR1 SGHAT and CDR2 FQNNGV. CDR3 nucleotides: TGTGCCAGCAGCCCCCGGGGCTCGGGGCTTATTTCAGAAAAACTGTTTTTT. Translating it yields CASSPRGSGLISEKLFF.

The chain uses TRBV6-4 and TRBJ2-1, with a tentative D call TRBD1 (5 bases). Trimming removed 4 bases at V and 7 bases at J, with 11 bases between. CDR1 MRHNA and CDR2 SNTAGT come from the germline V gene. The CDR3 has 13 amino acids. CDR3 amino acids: CASSALQGNEQFF. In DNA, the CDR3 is TGTGCCAGCAGTGCACTTCAGGGTAATGAGCAGTTCTTC.

In DNA form, the CDR3 reads TGCGCCAGCAGCCAAGGAAAGGGACAGGCAAATTGGAACACTGAAGCTTTCTTT. This sequence encodes CASSQGKGQANWNTEAFF. The rearrangement uses TRBV4-3 and TRBJ1-1; TRBD1 matches at 8 bases. Germline V gives CDR1 LGHNA, CDR2 YSLEER. Unmatched junction bases numbered 11, after V lost 1 base and J lost 1 base. This CDR3 has 18 amino acids.

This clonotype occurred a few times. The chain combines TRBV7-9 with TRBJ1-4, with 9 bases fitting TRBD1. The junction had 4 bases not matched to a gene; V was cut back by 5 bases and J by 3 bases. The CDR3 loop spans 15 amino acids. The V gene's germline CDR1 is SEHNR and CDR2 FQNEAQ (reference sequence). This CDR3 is CASSRTGEPNEKLFF. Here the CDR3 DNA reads TGTGCCAGCAGCCGGACAGGGGAGCCTAATGAAAAACTGTTTTTT.

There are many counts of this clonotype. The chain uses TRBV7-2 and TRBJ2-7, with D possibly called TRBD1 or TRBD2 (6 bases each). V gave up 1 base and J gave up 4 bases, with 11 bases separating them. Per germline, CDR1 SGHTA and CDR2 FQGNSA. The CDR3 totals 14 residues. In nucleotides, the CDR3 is TGTGCCAGCAGCTTAGTGGGGGGACAATACGAGCAGTACTTC. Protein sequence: CASSLVGGQYEQYF. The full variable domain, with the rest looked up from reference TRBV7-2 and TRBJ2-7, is GAGVSQSPSNKVTEKGKDVELRCDPISGHTALYWYRQSLGQGLEFLIYFQGNSAPDKSGLPSDRFSAERTGGSVSTLTIQRTQQEDSAVYLCASSLVGGQYEQYFGPGTRLTVT.

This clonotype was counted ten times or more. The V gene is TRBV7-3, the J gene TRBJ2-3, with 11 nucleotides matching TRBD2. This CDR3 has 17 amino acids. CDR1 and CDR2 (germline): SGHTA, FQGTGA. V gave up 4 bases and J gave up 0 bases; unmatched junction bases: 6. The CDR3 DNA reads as TGTGCCAGCAGCTCCGAGATAGCGGGGGGGAGCACAGATACGCAGTATTTT. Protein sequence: CASSSEIAGGSTDTQYF. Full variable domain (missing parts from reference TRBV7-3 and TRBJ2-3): GAGVSQTPSNKVTEKGKYVELRCDPISGHTALYWYRQSLGQGPEFLIYFQGTGAADDSGLPNDRFFAVRPEGSVSTLKIQRTERGDSAVYLCASSSEIAGGSTDTQYFGPGTRLTVL.

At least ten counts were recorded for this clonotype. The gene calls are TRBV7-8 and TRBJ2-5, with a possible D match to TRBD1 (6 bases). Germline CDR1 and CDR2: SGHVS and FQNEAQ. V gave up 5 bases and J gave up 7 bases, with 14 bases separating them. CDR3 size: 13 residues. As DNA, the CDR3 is TGTGCCAGCAGCCTGACAGTACAGGGGACCCAGTACTTC. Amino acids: CASSLTVQGTQYF.